The present T cell receptor (beta chain) was sequenced within a study of T cell responses to AZD1222 COVID-19 vaccine. Study summary: Whether given at about 4 or about 12 weeks, second doses were pooled. General study points: Donors were chiefly white British, with a greater number of females, and clonal diversity was perhaps underestimated.

The CDR3 sequence is 15 residues long. The V gene's germline CDR1 is LGHNA and CDR2 YSLEER. Trimming took 8 bases from V and 6 from J; bases not matched to a gene: 5. Profiling relied on immunoSEQ multiplex PCR, and the TCRdb table lists in-frame clones only, not all of them. The sample yields about 97,000 clones, roughly 80% seen once. This clone has a single count. Its antigen remains unidentified. The specimen comprised peripheral blood, sampled on day 0 of AZD1222 vaccination. The chain has TRBV4-3 and TRBJ2-2; TRBD2 agrees at 14 bases. The TCR sequence derives from an adult in good health. The CDR3 DNA reads TGCGCCAGCGGACTAGCGGGAGGAGGGGCCGGGGAGCTGTTTTTT. Its protein product is CASGLAGGGAGELFF.